This is a list of T cell receptor beta chains from one sample in a study of post-analysis software for immune sequencing data. TCRdb reanalysed the PCR reads using MiXCR and keeps one entry per CDR3 protein. The sample shows hundreds of thousands of distinct CDR3 sequences, 25% to 30% of them seen only once. Material: blood. Receptors were obtained from a girl aged 5-17 years with multiple sclerosis. CDR3s include the opening cysteine and the closing phenylalanine or tryptophan. The D gene is left open where the match is weak. Size tells how often a clone was seen (once, few, many) or the class of an expanded clone, and some rows leave it out.

>.|TRBV5-1|few|TRBJ1-1
TGCGCCAGCAGCCTCCTGGGTTTACACGGGAGCAACACTGAAGCTTTCTTT
CASSLLGLHGSNTEAFF
>TRBD1|TRBV6-1|few|TRBJ2-3
TGTGCCAGCACCATGGACAGGGGCACAGATACGCAGTATTTT
CASTMDRGTDTQYF
>.|TRBV11-2|.|TRBJ2-7
TGTGCCAGCAGCTTAGATAACTTCTACGAGCAGTACTTC
CASSLDNFYEQYF
>.|TRBV7-2|.|TRBJ2-7
TGTGCCAGCAGCTTAGCGTTAGGGGTGGTCGACGAGCGGTACTTC
CASSLALGVVDERYF
>TRBD1|TRBV20-1|many|TRBJ2-7
TGCAGTGCTGGGGACAGGGGGCGGGACGAGCAGTACTTC
CSAGDRGRDEQYF
>TRBD2|TRBV6-5|many|TRBJ2-1
TGTGCCAGCAGACTAGCGGAAAACAATGAGCAGTTCTTC
CASRLAENNEQFF
>.|TRBV9|few|TRBJ2-5
TGTGCCAGCGGGGTGGGGGCTCTGGGGGAGACCCAGTACTTC
CASGVGALGETQYF
>TRBD2|TRBV6-6|.|TRBJ2-1
TGTGCCAGCAGTTCCCCCGGGGCGGGAGGGAATGAGCAGTTCTTC
CASSSPGAGGNEQFF
>TRBD2|TRBV29-1|many|TRBJ2-1
TGCAGCGTGGCCCCCGGGACTAGCGGACCTCATGAGCAGTTCTTC
CSVAPGTSGPHEQFF
>.|TRBV7-2|many|TRBJ2-3
TGTGCCAGCAGCTTAGCAGCGGTGAGCACAGATACGCAGTATTTT
CASSLAAVSTDTQYF
>TRBD2|TRBV9|few|TRBJ2-4
TGTGCCAGCAGCCCCCGACTAGCGGGAGCTAACATTCAGTACTTC
CASSPRLAGANIQYF
>.|TRBV5-1|few|TRBJ1-2
TGCGCCAGCAGCTTCGGGGCGGACAACTATGGCTACACCTTC
CASSFGADNYGYTF
>.|TRBV29-1|many|TRBJ2-4
TGCAGCGTGGCGCCGGCGTACAGGGGCCGCGGCGGGGTAGCCAAAAACATTCAGTACTTC
CSVAPAYRGRGGVAKNIQYF
>TRBD1|TRBV7-2|few|TRBJ2-3
TGTGCCAGCAGCTCGCCGGGACAGGGGTCAGATACGCAGTATTTT
CASSSPGQGSDTQYF
>TRBD1|TRBV28|.|TRBJ1-1
TGTGCCAGCAGCTATCCGGGACAGGGGGCTTGGGGCACTGAAGCTTTCTTT
CASSYPGQGAWGTEAFF
>TRBD2|TRBV11-2|few|TRBJ2-7
TGTGCCAGCAGCTTAGTGGCTAGCGGGACCGGCGCCTACGAGCAGTACTTC
CASSLVASGTGAYEQYF
>.|TRBV15|many|TRBJ2-1
TGTGCCACCAGCAGGAAAGGGAGGTTAGAGCAGTTCTTC
CATSRKGRLEQFF
>TRBD2|TRBV27|.|TRBJ2-3
TGTGCCAGCAGGCCGGGACTAGTCGCGGCTACGCAGTATTTT
CASRPGLVAATQYF